Below are 18 T cell receptor beta chains sequenced from a single sample in a study of cytomegalovirus exposure and HLA in healthy donors. 60 Vbeta and 13 Jbeta primers were used in PCR. Assay used: immunoSEQ multiplex PCR; TCRdb lists only in-frame clones, some missing. The sample records approximately 110,000 clones, roughly 71% being singletons. The sequencing sample was made of PBMCs. The receptors stem from a man aged 40-49 years in good health and CMV-seropositive.

The rearrangement links TRBV27 to TRBJ1-1, with 11 nucleotides matching TRBD1. V shed 6 bases and J 1 base; nucleotides not matched to a gene: 1. CDR1 is MNHEY and CDR2 is SMNVEV in the germline V gene (reference sequence). The CDR3 spans 14 residues. The CDR3 region is CASRGQGGNTEAFF. The CDR3 DNA reads TGTGCCAGCAGGGGACAGGGGGGGAACACTGAAGCTTTCTTT.

The chain carries TRBV30 and TRBJ1-4, with D perhaps matching TRBD1 (5 bases). The V end was cut by 3 bases, the J end by 0 bases, with 8 bases between. The V gene's germline CDR1 is GTSNPN and CDR2 SVGIG (reference sequence). CDR3 length: 14 residues. This CDR3 is CAWSTGATNEKLFF. CDR3 coding DNA: TGTGCCTGGAGCACAGGAGCAACTAATGAAAAACTGTTTTTT.

This clone was found a few times. The V call is TRBV19, the J call TRBJ1-2; 9 bases align to TRBD1. CDR1 is LNHDA and CDR2 is SQIVND in the germline V gene (reference sequence). This CDR3 is 14 amino acids long. V trimming: 5 bases; J trimming: 4 bases; junction bases outside the gene matches: 5. The CDR3 spells CASSHRDRAYGYTF. Here the CDR3 DNA reads TGTGCCAGTAGTCACCGGGACAGGGCCTATGGCTACACCTTC.

The rearrangement links TRBV11-2 to TRBJ1-2, with TRBD1 as a possible D gene (5 bases). The CDR3 runs to 13 residues. Germline V gene lookup returns CDR1 SGHAT and CDR2 FQNNGV. V was pared by 2 bases and J by 5 bases, with 9 bases between. This CDR3 reads CASSLWAGYGYTF. The CDR3 DNA reads as TGTGCCAGCAGCTTATGGGCAGGGTATGGCTACACCTTC.

This clone has a handful of counts. The chain is built from TRBV30 and TRBJ2-7; 11 nucleotides line up with TRBD1. The trim removed 2 bases at V and 6 bases at J, leaving 12 bases unmatched. Germline V gene data show CDR1 as GTSNPN and CDR2 as SVGIG (reference sequence). This CDR3 comprises 16 residues. The CDR3 is CAWSSSAGTGGGEQYF. The CDR3 coding sequence is TGTGCCTGGAGTTCCTCGGCCGGGACAGGGGGTGGCGAGCAGTACTTC. Combining the CDR3 with reference TRBV30 and TRBJ2-7 gives the whole variable domain SQTIHQWPATLVQPVGSPLSLECTVEGTSNPNLYWYRQAAGRGLQLLFYSVGIGQISSEVPQNLSASRPQDRQFILSSKKLLLSDSGFYLCAWSSSAGTGGGEQYFGPGTRLTVT.

This chain links TRBV9 with TRBJ2-5, with 9 positions matching TRBD2. The CDR3 totals 14 residues. Germline V gene sequence: CDR1 SGDLS, CDR2 YYNGEE. V gave up 4 bases and J gave up 2 bases; unmatched junction bases: 3. The CDR3 DNA follows: TGTGCCAGCAGCCCGACTAGCGGTCAAGAGACCCAGTACTTC. Its translation: CASSPTSGQETQYF.

The chain has TRBV10-3 and TRBJ1-5, with 8 positions matching TRBD1. Germline CDR1 and CDR2: ENHRY and SYGVKD. The CDR3 extends over 18 amino acids. Trimming cost V 3 bases and J 0 bases; bases outside gene matches: 10. In DNA, the CDR3 is TGTGCCATCAGTGAAGTAGACAGGGGATTACATAGCAATCAGCCCCAGCATTTT. As protein: CAISEVDRGLHSNQPQHF.

V is TRBV5-4 and J is TRBJ2-7; TRBD1 agrees at 11 bases. Germline trimming cut 4 bases from V and 9 bases from J; bases unmatched to any gene: 6. The CDR3 contains 13 residues. CDR1 SGHNT and CDR2 YYREEE come from the germline V gene (reference sequence). CDR3 coding DNA: TGTGCCAGCAGCCCAGGGACAGGGGGTTGGCAGTACTTC. Translated, it gives CASSPGTGGWQYF.

A single count supports this clone. Written as DNA, the CDR3 is TGCAGTGCAACACGGGGGGATACGCAGTATTTT. Its translation: CSATRGDTQYF. The chain carries TRBV20-1 and TRBJ2-3; D is perhaps TRBD2 (6 bases). With 6 bases removed from V and 6 bases from J, the gap between germline ends came to 10 bases. The CDR3 is made up of 11 amino acids. Looked up from germline, CDR1 is DFQATT and CDR2 is SNEGSKA (reference sequence).

The chain couples TRBV13 to TRBJ1-4, with 7 positions matching TRBD1. Trimming took 6 bases from V and 3 from J; bases not matched to a gene: 13. This CDR3 comprises 17 residues. Germline V gene lookup returns CDR1 PRHDT and CDR2 FYEKMQ (reference sequence). The CDR3 DNA reads as TGTGCCAGCAGTCTTCTACGCCTTCAGGGGGCTAATGAAAAACTGTTTTTT. Protein product: CASSLLRLQGANEKLFF.

The genes are TRBV6-5 and TRBJ2-7, with 8 bases matching TRBD2. The germline CDR1 and CDR2 sequences are MNHEY and SVGAGI. This CDR3 has 15 residues. Germline trimming cut 10 bases from V and 0 bases from J; bases unmatched to any gene: 11. The CDR3 here is CATSRTSLSSYEQYF. CDR3 bases: TGTGCCACCTCCCGGACTAGCTTAAGCTCCTACGAGCAGTACTTC.

The sample holds a few counts of this clone. V is TRBV1 and J is TRBJ2-7; the table names TRBD2, a call not compared with the DNA. TRBV1 is marked as a pseudogene. The CDR3 loop spans 15 amino acids. This chain's CDR3 is CTSSQDGTSSYEQYF. The CDR3 DNA reads TGCACCAGCAGCCAAGATGGGACTAGCTCCTACGAGCAGTACTTC.

This clone was counted a few times. This rearrangement joins TRBV5-1 to TRBJ2-3; D not resolved. Trimming took 1 base from V and 0 from J, leaving 6 bases between them. This CDR3 has 14 residues. CDR1 and CDR2 (germline): SGHRS, YFSETQ. The CDR3 is CASSLQVSTDTQYF. The CDR3 region has the DNA TGCGCCAGCAGCTTGCAGGTCAGCACAGATACGCAGTATTTT.

This chain connects TRBV7-8 to TRBJ1-1, with 7 bases matching TRBD1. The CDR3 totals 15 residues. Trimming cost V 4 bases and J 4 bases; bases outside gene matches: 9. Germline assignment: CDR1 SGHVS and CDR2 FQNEAQ. The CDR3 bases are TGTGCCAGCAGCTATAAGGGGGCTGGGGGCACTGAAGCTTTCTTT. It codes for CASSYKGAGGTEAFF.

The chain combines TRBV7-9 with TRBJ2-1, with 12 bases identical to TRBD2. V lost 8 bases to trimming and J lost 9 bases; unmatched junction nucleotides: 8. The CDR3 has 14 residues. Per germline, CDR1 SEHNR and CDR2 FQNEAQ (reference sequence). The CDR3 sequence is CASGLAGGPGEQFF. For the CDR3, the DNA is TGTGCCAGCGGGCTAGCGGGAGGGCCGGGTGAGCAGTTCTTC.

V usage is TRBV15 and J usage is TRBJ1-2; D is perhaps TRBD1 (5 bases). Trimming shortened V by 0 bases and J by 5 bases, and 16 bases separated the two germline ends. Germline V gene data show CDR1 as LNHNV and CDR2 as YYDKDF (reference sequence). The CDR3 contains 16 residues. The CDR3 nucleotides read TGTGCCACCAGCAGAGATTTTGGGGCAGGGAAATATGGCTACACCTTC. Its protein product is CATSRDFGAGKYGYTF.

V is TRBV30 and J is TRBJ2-1, with 10 bases aligning to TRBD1. The V and J ends lost 5 bases and 3 bases, in that order; junction bases with no gene match: 4. This CDR3 region has 14 residues. Germline V CDR1 and CDR2: GTSNPN, SVGIG (reference sequence). The DNA of the CDR3 is TGTGCCTGGGGGACAGGGGCGAGCTACAATGAGCAGTTCTTC. It translates to CAWGTGASYNEQFF.

This clone was seen more than once but under ten times. The chain uses TRBV5-1 and TRBJ2-5; 9 bases match TRBD1. CDR1 and CDR2 from the germline V gene are SGHRS and YFSETQ. The CDR3 covers 14 residues. V shed 4 bases and J 4 bases; nucleotides not matched to a gene: 5. The CDR3 coding sequence is TGCGCCAGCAGCGAGGGACAGGGCCGAGAGACCCAGTACTTC. This encodes CASSEGQGRETQYF.